Listed below are T cell receptor beta chains from one sample, sequenced in a study of T cell responses to AZD1222 COVID-19 vaccine. The protocol was immunoSEQ multiplex PCR, while the TCRdb copy is restricted to in-frame clones and leaves out a portion. The sample lists 100,000 or so clones, around nine tenths occurring once. The specimen was peripheral blood, collected on day 0 of AZD1222 vaccination. These receptors all come from an adult in good health. Each CDR3 is given with its conserved first and last residue. The D gene is left open where the match is weak. The size entry is marked missing in some rows and otherwise reads once, few, many or a size class.

size	V	D	J	length	DNA	CDR3
many	TRBV18	TRBD2	TRBJ2-5	14	TGTGCCAGCTCACTCGGGACTAGCGGGGAGACCCAGTACTTC	CASSLGTSGETQYF
-	TRBV3-1/TRBV3-2	-	TRBJ1-1	15	TGTGCCAGCAGCCCCCAGGCAGGGGAAGACACTGAAGCTTTCTTT	CASSPQAGEDTEAFF
-	TRBV28	TRBD1	TRBJ1-2	13	TGTGCCAGCAGGGTCGGACAGGACTATGGCTACACCTTC	CASRVGQDYGYTF
-	TRBV5-6	TRBD1	TRBJ1-2	15	TGTGCCAGCAGCTTGGCGACAGGGGACTTCTATGGCTACACCTTC	CASSLATGDFYGYTF
-	TRBV3-1/TRBV3-2	TRBD2	TRBJ2-7	15	TGTGCCAGCAGCCCGACTAGCGGGGGAACTCTAGAGCAGTACTTC	CASSPTSGGTLEQYF
-	TRBV24-1	TRBD1	TRBJ2-5	16	TGTGCCACCAGTTCCGGACAGGGGGGTAGTCAAGAGACCCAGTACTTC	CATSSGQGGSQETQYF
-	TRBV20-1	-	TRBJ2-7	15	TGCAGTGCTAGTCCGGGCGGGTCGAGCTCCTACGAGCAGTACTTC	CSASPGGSSSYEQYF
once	TRBV4-1	TRBD1	TRBJ2-7	18	TGCGCCAGCAGCCTCATTCTACTCCGGGACAGGGACTCCTACGAGCAGTACTTC	CASSLILLRDRDSYEQYF
once	TRBV2	TRBD2	TRBJ2-7	16	TGTGCCAGCAGGCTAGGTGTCGGGGGGGATCTTAACGAGCAGTACTTC	CASRLGVGGDLNEQYF
-	TRBV14	TRBD1	TRBJ1-1	15	TGTGCCAGCAGCCACAGGGGGCTTAGGAACACTGAAGCTTTCTTT	CASSHRGLRNTEAFF
-	TRBV7-7	TRBD1	TRBJ2-7	15	TGTGCCAGCAGCTTAGGGACAGGGATGGGCTACGAGCAGTACTTC	CASSLGTGMGYEQYF
-	TRBV7-3	-	TRBJ2-5	16	TGTGCCAGCAGCCCAAAACCGGGACACCACCAAGAGACCCAGTACTTC	CASSPKPGHHQETQYF
-	TRBV5-1	TRBD2	TRBJ2-3	16	TGCGCCAGCAGCTTATCACGGGAGGCCTTCCCAGATACGCAGTATTTT	CASSLSREAFPDTQYF
-	TRBV11-2	TRBD1	TRBJ2-7	17	TGTGCCAGCAGCTTAGATAGAGGTGGGACAGGGTTGGGCGAGCAGTACTTC	CASSLDRGGTGLGEQYF
-	TRBV10-1	TRBD1	TRBJ2-2	14	TGCGCCAGCAACCGGGACAGGGGGGTCGGGGAGCTGTTTTTT	CASNRDRGVGELFF
-	TRBV12-3/TRBV12-4	-	TRBJ2-3	12	TGTGCCAGCAGTTTCTCAACAGATACGCAGTATTTT	CASSFSTDTQYF
once	TRBV18	-	TRBJ1-5	15	TGTGCCAGCTCACCCCAACCGTTAGGGGACCAGCCCCAGCATTTT	CASSPQPLGDQPQHF
-	TRBV19	-	TRBJ1-5	14	TGTGCCAGTAGTATAGAACAGGGCCATCAGCCCCAGCATTTT	CASSIEQGHQPQHF
-	TRBV6-5	-	TRBJ2-7	14	TGTGCCAGCAGGGGCGTTTCGGGAGTCGGCGAGCAGTACTTC	CASRGVSGVGEQYF
-	TRBV5-1	-	TRBJ2-7	14	TGCGCCAGCAGCTTATTCGGACAGTTCTACGAGCAGTACTTC	CASSLFGQFYEQYF
once	TRBV6-1	TRBD1	TRBJ2-7	15	TGTGCCAGCAGTGAATTAGGGACAGGGAGCAACGAGCAGTACTTC	CASSELGTGSNEQYF
-	TRBV9	-	TRBJ1-1	12	TGTGCCAGCAGCGTAGGCGAAACTGAAGCTTTCTTT	CASSVGETEAFF
-	TRBV10-3	-	TRBJ1-1	12	TGTGCCATCAGTCTCCAGAACACTGAAGCTTTCTTT	CAISLQNTEAFF
-	TRBV11-2	TRBD1	TRBJ1-2	13	TGTGCCAGCAGCCCGGGACAGGGACTTGGCTACACCTTC	CASSPGQGLGYTF
-	TRBV5-1	-	TRBJ2-5	14	TGCGCCAGCAGTTCGGGACCTGTCCAAGAGACCCAGTACTTC	CASSSGPVQETQYF
-	TRBV5-8	TRBD1	TRBJ1-4	15	TGTGCCAGCAGCTTTCACAGGGGTGCTAATGAAAAACTGTTTTTT	CASSFHRGANEKLFF
once	TRBV9	TRBD1	TRBJ1-6	18	TGTGCCAGCAGCACCAGAGGGACAGGGCTCTCCTATAATTCACCCCTCCACTTT	CASSTRGTGLSYNSPLHF
few	TRBV27	TRBD1	TRBJ2-4	18	TGTGCCAGCAGTCCGGGACAGGGTCTGAGGGGAGCCAAAAACATTCAGTACTTC	CASSPGQGLRGAKNIQYF